Described below is a single T cell receptor beta chain sequence and its context. The V and J ends lost 2 bases and 1 base, in that order; junction bases with no gene match: 9. The CDR3 sequence is 18 residues long. The germline gives CDR1 MGHDK, CDR2 SYGVNS. This sample is drawn from a study of neurological immune-mediated disorders. Each CDR3 protein is one row after TCRdb ran MiXCR on the 5' RACE reads. Among 39,000 or so distinct CDR3 sequences listed, roughly 2.5% were seen once. The rearrangement uses TRBV25-1 and TRBJ2-4, with 9 bases aligning to TRBD1. The TCR originated in a young man with multiple sclerosis. What was sequenced was PBMCs. The CDR3 region is CASSEGTGPSLAKNIQYF. As DNA, the CDR3 is TGTGCCAGCAGTGAAGGGACAGGGCCCAGTTTGGCCAAAAACATTCAGTACTTC.